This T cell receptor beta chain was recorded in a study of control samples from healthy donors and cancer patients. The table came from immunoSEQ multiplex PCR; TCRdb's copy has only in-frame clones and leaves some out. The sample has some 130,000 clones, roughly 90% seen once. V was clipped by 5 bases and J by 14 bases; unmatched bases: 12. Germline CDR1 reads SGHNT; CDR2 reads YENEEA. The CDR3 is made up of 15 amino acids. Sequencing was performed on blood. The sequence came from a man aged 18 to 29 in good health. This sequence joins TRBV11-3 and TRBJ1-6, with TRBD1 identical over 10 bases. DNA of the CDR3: TGTGCCAGCAGCCCGGGGACAGGGGAAGCTGAAGCCCTCCACTTT. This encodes CASSPGTGEAEALHF.